These T cell receptor beta chains were read from a single sample in a study of low-dose radiotherapy and immunotherapy resistance in tumors. In TCRdb, the reads were re-called with MiXCR into one record per CDR3 protein. The table lists some 94,000 distinct CDR3 sequences, around 20% of them singletons. The sequences come from PBMCs, collected after low-dose radiotherapy plus immunotherapy. These receptors all stem from a female donor with ovarian cancer. The CDR3 runs from the conserved cysteine through the conserved F or W. A D gene is named only where the DNA matches it firmly. The size of a clone is reported for some rows only, either as once, few or many, or as a class for expanded clones.

v_gene	abundance	d_gene	j_gene	CDR3nt	CDR3aa
TRBV7-8	NA	TRBD1	TRBJ2-6	TGTGCCAGCAGCTCTCGCCTGGCCCCCTCGGACAGGGTTGGAGGGGCCAACGTCCTGACTTTC	CASSSRLAPSDRVGGANVLTF
TRBV27	many	NA	TRBJ2-3	TGTGCCAGCAGTTTATCTAGGGGGACAAAAACGCAGTATTTT	CASSLSRGTKTQYF
TRBV2	many	NA	TRBJ1-6	TGTGCCAGCAGTGAATCGGGGGCCAGGGTGCCACCCCTCCACTTT	CASSESGARVPPLHF
TRBV6-6	many	NA	TRBJ1-6	TGTGCCAGCAGTTCGAGGGGAGGCGATTCACCCCTCCACTTT	CASSSRGGDSPLHF
TRBV19	many	NA	TRBJ1-2	TGTGCCAGTAGTTACCGCAGCAGCGGCTACACCTTC	CASSYRSSGYTF
TRBV4-1	many	NA	TRBJ2-3	TGCGCCAGCAGCCAAGATGGGAGCACAGATACGCAGTATTTT	CASSQDGSTDTQYF
TRBV18	many	TRBD1	TRBJ1-2	TGTGCCAGCTCACCATCAGACAGGGCATACGGCTACACCTTC	CASSPSDRAYGYTF
TRBV5-1	many	TRBD2	TRBJ2-3	TGCGCCACTACTAGCGGGGGGGCTTGGGGCACAGATACGCAGTATTTT	CATTSGGAWGTDTQYF
TRBV28	many	NA	TRBJ2-1	TGTGCCAGATCTCGACAGGGCGGCGGGGCCCCGCAGTTCTTC	CARSRQGGGAPQFF
TRBV7-9	many	NA	TRBJ2-7	TGTGCCAGCAGCTTAGCAGGGATCGAGCAGTACTTC	CASSLAGIEQYF
TRBV7-8	NA	NA	TRBJ1-2	TGTGCCAGCAGCTTAGAGTTCAGCACCTCCTCTGATGGCTACACCTTC	CASSLEFSTSSDGYTF
TRBV29-1	many	NA	TRBJ1-2	TGCAGCGTCGTGAGACCCGGAGGGGTGAATGGCTACACCTTC	CSVVRPGGVNGYTF
TRBV7-9	many	NA	TRBJ1-1	TGTGCCAGCAGCTTGAAACGGCTTGGGAACACTGAAGCTTTCTTT	CASSLKRLGNTEAFF